This T cell receptor beta chain was identified during a study of blood T cell repertoires in COVID-19 (dated by TCRdb to about 2020). With respect to the entire study: Samples from collaborators originated in the United States, Italy and Spain and spanned both the acute and convalescent phases of COVID-19. The material from the prospective study consisted of cDNA or gDNA derived from T cells, B-cell-depleted T cells, or PBMCs. Deeply sampled blood TCRbeta repertoires from subjects exposed to, actively infected with, or recovered from COVID-19 were included in the dataset. The repertoires were released in a freely available public database intended as a resource for research on the immune response to SARS-CoV-2. Samples came from the ongoing ImmuneRACE study (first 160 participants) plus 1,254 subjects from 6 global collaborators. A de-identified subject ID, COVID-19 status, age in years and sex were almost always included in the sample metadata. Where available, HLA class I and class II types were taken from metadata supplied by the sample provider and were not determined by assay-based typing. The investigation overall reported the following: Clinical and demographic metadata were provided uncurated, with the amount varying by source and participant.

TCRbeta CDR3 regions were amplified from genomic DNA by means of the immunoSEQ Assay, a bias-controlled multiplex PCR. Turning to the authors' computational methods: The number of nucleated cells in each sample was estimated by amplification of reference gene primers within the assay. To quantify the absolute abundance of each unique TCRbeta CDR3 rearrangement, sequence reads were collapsed and filtered. For each sample, productive Simpson clonality was calculated as the square root of Simpson's diversity index over productive rearrangements. The table was pulled from immuneACCESS by TCRdb, which kept in-frame rearrangements only. Such tables lose some clones; where checked, under half of the loss comes from unresolved V genes, and the rest has no known cause. The DNA was the basis for D and trimming; V, J and clone size are from that table. Present in this sample are about 300,000 clones, 70% to 90% of which were seen just once. The top ten clonotypes cover 6.9% of the sample.

Another Seattle source contributed samples from volunteer blood donors who had recovered from COVID-19. Whole blood was collected in K2EDTA tubes by collaborating institutions according to the institutions' own protocols. Collaborator samples were shipped for TCRbeta analysis as frozen whole blood, isolated PBMCs, or DNA extracted from either sample type. This clone was seen repeatedly, ten times or more. Its antigen remains undetermined. Base qualities are not at hand, and no much larger clone is one base apart. V drops 4 bases and J drops 5 bases, leaving 18 bases in between. Based on the germline V gene, the CDR1 and CDR2 sequences are MGHDK and SYGVNS. The CDR3 contains 15 residues, cysteine and phenylalanine counted. Only the CDR3 DNA is retained, 45 bases long and in frame from the first base.

The receptor was isolated from a woman younger than 45 who had recovered from COVID-19. The sample taken for sequencing was peripheral blood. The chain employs TRBV25-1 and TRBJ2-7; matching of 7 bases hints at TRBD2 as the D gene. The DNA sequence reads TGTGCCAGCAGTGGAAAAGGGGGGGATGGTCACGAGCAGTACTTC. It translates as CASSGKGGDGHEQYF.